A selection of T cell receptor beta chains follows, all from one sample in a study of blood T cells in healthy people across ages. TCRdb used MiXCR to reprocess the 5' RACE reads, holding one entry per CDR3 protein. The sample carries some 1.8 million distinct CDR3 sequences, more than 35% recorded once. Sequencing was done on a sample of blood. The source of these receptors is a human donor in good health. The CDR3 runs from the conserved cysteine through the conserved F or W. A D gene is named only where the DNA matches it firmly. Size is omitted from some rows. Given values are once, few, many or a class for expanded clones.

DNA | CDR3 | size | V | D | J
TGTGCCAGCAGTTTCTTACAGGGGACGGATGGCTACACCTTC | CASSFLQGTDGYTF | NA | TRBV6-5 | TRBD1 | TRBJ1-2
TGTGCCAGTAGTATCACCGAAGCGGGGGGCGATGAGACCCAGTACTTC | CASSITEAGGDETQYF | NA | TRBV19 | TRBD2 | TRBJ2-5
TGTGCCAACAGTCCCCCGACCTACGAGCAGTACTTC | CANSPPTYEQYF | NA | TRBV12-3/TRBV12-4 | NA | TRBJ2-7
TGCAGTGCTAGATGGAGGGGGAACACTGAAGCTTTCTTT | CSARWRGNTEAFF | NA | TRBV20-1 | NA | TRBJ1-1
TGCGCCAGTTTCGAGAGGGGCCACTACGAGCAGTACTTC | CASFERGHYEQYF | NA | TRBV6-1 | NA | TRBJ2-7
TGTGCCAGCAGCTTAGTATTGGGGGGGCGTGGTGATGAGCAGTTCTTC | CASSLVLGGRGDEQFF | NA | TRBV7-2 | NA | TRBJ2-1
TGTGCCAGCAGCTTAGCGCGTGACGGGGGCAATCAGCCCCAGCATTTT | CASSLARDGGNQPQHF | NA | TRBV7-2 | NA | TRBJ1-5
TGTGCCAGCAGTCCCACCTCAAGGTCTATGTCCTACGAGCAGTACTTC | CASSPTSRSMSYEQYF | NA | TRBV9 | NA | TRBJ2-7
TGCGCCAGCAGCCGAAATGCGGAGTTAGAGAACACTGAAGCTTTCTTT | CASSRNAELENTEAFF | NA | TRBV4-3 | NA | TRBJ1-1
TGTGCCAGCAGCTTACTTCTCAAGGCCACTAATGAAAAACTGTTTTTT | CASSLLLKATNEKLFF | NA | TRBV7-8 | NA | TRBJ1-4
TGTGCCAGCAGCCAGGCCCTGGTCGGCGGGGGTGCTTTCTTT | CASSQALVGGGAFF | few | TRBV4-2 | NA | TRBJ1-1
TGTGCCAGCAGTTACCCATTATTAGCGGGGTCTCCCGGTGAGCAGTTCTTC | CASSYPLLAGSPGEQFF | NA | TRBV6-5 | TRBD2 | TRBJ2-1
TGTGCCATCAGTGAAGGGAGGGGAACCTTACAGCAGTACTTC | CAISEGRGTLQQYF | NA | TRBV10-3 | TRBD2 | TRBJ2-7
TGTGCCAGCAGGCCTGAAGTTGGTCCCGGGGAGCTGTTTTTT | CASRPEVGPGELFF | NA | TRBV7-2 | NA | TRBJ2-2
TGTGCCACCGTCGGGGGGCTGGAAGAGACCCAGTACTTC | CATVGGLEETQYF | NA | TRBV7-6 | NA | TRBJ2-5
TGCAGTGCTGGCTTAGCGGGGGCGTTCCAAGAGACCCAGTACTTC | CSAGLAGAFQETQYF | NA | TRBV20-1 | TRBD2 | TRBJ2-5
TGTGCCAGCAGCTTAGTAGAAGGCGGAGGCGAGCAGTACTTC | CASSLVEGGGEQYF | NA | TRBV7-9 | NA | TRBJ2-7
TGTGCCAGCAGTTATCCTAGGGCCAGGGATTCCTACGAGCAGTACTTC | CASSYPRARDSYEQYF | few | TRBV28 | NA | TRBJ2-7
TGTGCCAGCAGCCTCGTTAGGGCCTCCTACAATGAGCAGTTCTTC | CASSLVRASYNEQFF | NA | TRBV3-1 | NA | TRBJ2-1
TGTGCCAGCCGTGCGTCGGGGCAAGAGACCCAGTACTTC | CASRASGQETQYF | many | TRBV6-1 | NA | TRBJ2-5
TGTGCCAGCAGCCCCCGGGGCTTCGATGGCTACACCTTC | CASSPRGFDGYTF | few | TRBV7-2 | NA | TRBJ1-2
TGTGCCAGCAGCGTATCGACTAGCGGGTACGGGCAGTACTTC | CASSVSTSGYGQYF | NA | TRBV9 | TRBD2 | TRBJ2-5
TGTGCCAGCAGTTTATGGACTACGGGAAATGAGCAGTTCTTC | CASSLWTTGNEQFF | NA | TRBV12-3/TRBV12-4 | NA | TRBJ2-1
TGCGCCAGCAGCTTGGGAAGGGGGGCAGAGGCTGAAGCTTTCTTT | CASSLGRGAEAEAFF | NA | TRBV5-1 | NA | TRBJ1-1
TGCGCCAGCAGTTTCTCTCCGTGGGACAGGGGTGCTAGACAACCCTACAATGAGCAGTTCTTC | CASSFSPWDRGARQPYNEQFF | few | TRBV5-1 | TRBD1 | TRBJ2-1
TGTGCCAGCAGTTTATTCCTGCGGAGGGGAATGAAGACCCAGTACTTC | CASSLFLRRGMKTQYF | few | TRBV27 | NA | TRBJ2-5
TGTGCCAGCAGCCAAGTTCACTCTGGAAACACCATATATTTT | CASSQVHSGNTIYF | NA | TRBV3-1 | NA | TRBJ1-3
TGCAGCGTCGCGCCGGGAGACTACTACGAGCAGTACTTC | CSVAPGDYYEQYF | NA | TRBV29-1 | NA | TRBJ2-7